The entry below describes one TCR beta chain. Its antigen is undetermined. Those patients with uncontrolled infection, other autoimmune disease, pregnancy or lactation were excluded. TCR beta CDR3 regions were amplified from RNA transcripts. HTBI primers were employed in a first-round RT-PCR of the TCR CDR3. TCRdb reprocessed the multiplex PCR reads via MiXCR and lists one record per CDR3 protein. The sample shows approximately 720,000 distinct CDR3 sequences, 15% to 20% of them seen only once. CDR1 SGDLS and CDR2 YYNGEE come from the germline V gene. The CDR3 length is 14 residues. V lost 3 bases and J 3 bases, leaving 12 bases between the germline ends. These data originate in a study of T cells in Graves' hyperthyroidism and ophthalmopathy. Looking at the study overall: Peripheral blood was acquired at first diagnosis, ahead of any therapy whatsoever. Study-wide results and caveats: Ophthalmopathy, which appeared later, was predicted by the model a median around 6.9 months before onset.

The TCR comes from a woman aged 45 to 65 with Graves' hyperthyroidism that later progressed to Graves' ophthalmopathy. The chain employs TRBV9 and TRBJ1-2, with a tentative D call TRBD1 (5 bases). The sample taken for sequencing was blood. The CDR3 loop is CASSALTEDYGYTF. Written as DNA, the CDR3 is TGTGCCAGCAGCGCCCTGACAGAGGACTATGGCTACACCTTC.